This TCR beta chain is drawn from a study of PD-1 and CTLA-4 blockade in melanoma. This clone was seen just once. The CDR3 sequence is 14 residues long. Germline CDR1 is SGHAT and CDR2 is FQNNGV. With 5 bases removed from V and 2 bases from J, the gap between germline ends came to 12 bases. This table comes from immunoSEQ multiplex PCR, and its TCRdb copy is limited to in-frame clones, with some not included. The sample contains around 20,000 clones, 88% of which appear only once. The sample here was CD8+ T cells from peripheral blood, taken before anti-PD-1 treatment. The sequence was obtained from a human donor with melanoma. The chain employs TRBV11-2 and TRBJ2-5, with TRBD1 as a possible D gene (6 bases). CDR3 sequence: CASSPDSQQETQYF. DNA of the CDR3: TGTGCCAGCAGCCCGGACAGCCAACAAGAGACCCAGTACTTC.